The rows below give T cell receptor beta chains drawn from one sample of a study of Graves' ophthalmopathy and Graves' hyperthyroidism. TCRdb itself ran the multiplex PCR reads through MiXCR, one entry per CDR3 protein. Of 400,000 to 450,000 distinct CDR3 sequences listed, 20% to 25% are singletons. The specimen sequenced was peripheral blood. Receptors originate from a woman aged 18-29 years with stable Graves' hyperthyroidism. CDR3s include the opening cysteine and the closing phenylalanine or tryptophan. The order of the fields is D gene, J gene, V gene, clone size, CDR3 protein, CDR3 DNA. D genes are given only for firm matches. Clone sizes are given selectively: once, few, many, or a class where the clone is expanded.

-	TRBJ1-1	TRBV6-5	many	CASSYSGGSGAEAFF	TGTGCCAGCAGTTACTCTGGAGGGTCTGGTGCTGAAGCTTTCTTT
TRBD1	TRBJ1-1	TRBV7-8	-	CASSLRGAGGTNTEAFF	TGTGCCAGCAGCTTAAGGGGGGCAGGGGGCACGAACACTGAAGCTTTCTTT
-	TRBJ2-7	TRBV6-2/TRBV6-3	many	CASSYPAGYEQYF	TGTGCCAGCAGTTACCCGGCGGGTTACGAGCAGTACTTC
-	TRBJ1-1	TRBV20-1	many	CSARERLQLNTEAFF	TGCAGTGCCAGGGAGCGCCTGCAGTTGAACACTGAAGCTTTCTTT
TRBD1	TRBJ1-1	TRBV6-5	many	CASSSTGETEAFF	TGTGCCAGCAGTTCCACAGGGGAAACTGAAGCTTTCTTT
TRBD2	TRBJ2-7	TRBV19	few	CASSSLAGNSYEQYF	TGTGCCAGTAGTAGCCTAGCGGGAAACTCCTACGAGCAGTACTTC
-	TRBJ2-2	TRBV7-2	-	CASSLVGHYTGELFF	TGTGCCAGCAGCTTAGTCGGACACTACACCGGGGAGCTGTTTTTT
-	TRBJ1-2	TRBV28	-	CASSLRGGPYGYTF	TGTGCCAGCAGTTTACGCGGCGGACCTTACGGCTACACCTTC
-	TRBJ2-7	TRBV29-1	many	CSVEDDGGDIPPYEQYF	TGCAGCGTTGAAGACGACGGCGGGGACATTCCCCCCTACGAGCAGTACTTC
-	TRBJ2-6	TRBV28	many	CASKGGLSSGANVLTF	TGTGCCAGCAAGGGGGGGCTATCCTCCGGGGCCAACGTCCTGACTTTC
-	TRBJ1-3	TRBV30	many	CAWRRGRSGNTIYF	TGTGCCTGGAGAAGAGGCCGCTCTGGAAACACCATATATTTT
-	TRBJ1-6	TRBV20-1	many	CSARDSRASNSPLHF	TGCAGTGCTAGAGATTCCCGCGCGTCGAATTCACCCCTCCACTTT
-	TRBJ1-1	TRBV20-1	many	CSASSGATEAFF	TGCAGTGCTAGTTCTGGGGCCACTGAAGCTTTCTTT
-	TRBJ2-4	TRBV7-8	few	CASSLGRVLIGEKAKNIQYF	TGTGCCAGCAGCTTAGGACGGGTATTGATAGGGGAGAAGGCCAAAAACATTCAGTACTTC
-	TRBJ2-5	TRBV20-1	many	CSASGGSPGQETQYF	TGCAGTGCTAGCGGCGGTAGCCCGGGCCAAGAGACCCAGTACTTC
-	TRBJ1-5	TRBV15	-	CATSRDTQPQHF	TGTGCCACCAGCAGAGATACCCAGCCCCAGCATTTT
TRBD2	TRBJ2-7	TRBV6-7	many	CASTPVLAVGLAGGSSYEQYF	TGTGCCAGCACCCCCGTGCTTGCCGTGGGACTAGCGGGAGGGAGCTCCTACGAGCAGTACTTC
TRBD2	TRBJ2-2	TRBV7-8	-	CASSLADPGRRGTGELFF	TGTGCCAGCAGCTTAGCGGACCCCGGGAGGCGGGGCACCGGGGAGCTGTTTTTT
TRBD1	TRBJ2-7	TRBV2	many	CASSEPWAGGFGEQYF	TGTGCCAGCAGTGAACCGTGGGCAGGGGGCTTTGGCGAGCAGTACTTC
-	TRBJ1-1	TRBV3-1	few	CASSQNPGQATEAFF	TGTGCCAGCAGCCAAAACCCGGGGCAGGCCACTGAAGCTTTCTTT
-	TRBJ1-2	TRBV5-5	many	CASSRTSAYGYTF	TGTGCCAGCAGCCGGACGTCGGCTTATGGCTACACCTTC
-	TRBJ1-6	TRBV30	few	CAWKPGVYSPLHF	TGTGCCTGGAAGCCCGGGGTTTATTCACCCCTCCACTTT
-	TRBJ2-7	TRBV6-5	many	CASSYTQGGHEQYF	TGTGCCAGCAGTTACACGCAGGGCGGGCACGAGCAGTACTTC
-	TRBJ2-5	TRBV20-1	-	CSARDPGGGTRGF	TGCAGTGCTAGAGATCCCGGGGGCGGGACACGGGGCTTC
-	TRBJ1-2	TRBV28	many	CASRDSSYGYTF	TGTGCCAGCAGGGACAGCTCCTATGGCTACACCTTC
TRBD1	TRBJ2-7	TRBV6-1	many	CATTGTGLNEQYF	TGTGCCACCACCGGGACAGGGCTAAACGAGCAGTACTTC
-	TRBJ2-7	TRBV30	many	CAWRRLGGIYEQYF	TGTGCCTGGAGGCGGCTTGGCGGGATCTACGAGCAGTACTTC
-	TRBJ2-5	TRBV19	-	CATSLMNQETQYF	TGTGCCACCTCCCTAATGAACCAAGAGACCCAGTACTTC
TRBD2	TRBJ2-7	TRBV7-8	many	CASRGLAGGIDEQYF	TGTGCCAGCAGGGGACTAGCGGGAGGTATCGACGAGCAGTACTTC
-	TRBJ2-7	TRBV12-3/TRBV12-4	many	CASSLERGVYNEQYF	TGTGCCAGCAGTTTGGAACGAGGGGTTTACAACGAGCAGTACTTC
-	TRBJ2-5	TRBV15	few	CATSRVYGGHETQYF	TGTGCCACCAGCAGGGTATATGGGGGGCACGAGACCCAGTACTTC
TRBD2	TRBJ2-6	TRBV7-2	many	CASKYWGRVPGANVLTF	TGTGCCAGCAAGTACTGGGGGAGGGTCCCTGGGGCCAACGTCCTGACTTTC
TRBD2	TRBJ2-2	TRBV6-4	many	CASSDGTSGRADTGELFF	TGTGCCAGCAGTGACGGGACTAGCGGGAGGGCCGACACCGGGGAGCTGTTTTTT
-	TRBJ1-2	TRBV7-2	many	CASSVDPWMNYGYTF	TGTGCCAGCAGCGTAGACCCTTGGATGAACTATGGCTACACCTTC
-	TRBJ1-1	TRBV28	few	CASSPSRGGPTEAFF	TGTGCCAGCAGCCCCTCGAGAGGGGGGCCCACTGAAGCTTTCTTT
-	TRBJ2-2	TRBV9	many	CASSPRRYTGELFF	TGTGCCAGCAGCCCCCGTCGGTACACCGGGGAGCTGTTTTTT
-	TRBJ1-1	TRBV24-1	many	CATSDTGASTEAFF	TGTGCCACCAGTGACACAGGAGCGAGCACTGAAGCTTTCTTT
-	TRBJ2-5	TRBV19	many	CASSLGRATETQYF	TGTGCCAGTAGTCTGGGAAGGGCGACGGAGACCCAGTACTTC
-	TRBJ1-1	TRBV11-3	many	CASSGGRNTEAFF	TGTGCCAGCTCGGGGGGTCGGAACACTGAAGCTTTCTTT
-	TRBJ2-7	TRBV12-3/TRBV12-4	many	CASSWGQDYEQYF	TGTGCCAGCAGCTGGGGACAAGATTACGAGCAGTACTTC
-	TRBJ2-7	TRBV6-1	-	CASMYAGIGLGEQYF	TGTGCCAGCATGTACGCAGGTATCGGGTTGGGCGAGCAGTACTTC
-	TRBJ2-2	TRBV12-3/TRBV12-4	-	CASRTTNTGELFF	TGTGCCAGCAGAACCACGAACACCGGGGAGCTGTTTTTT
TRBD1	TRBJ2-5	TRBV6-5	many	CASSRTGQETQYF	TGTGCCAGCAGTAGGACAGGTCAAGAGACCCAGTACTTC
-	TRBJ1-6	TRBV7-2	-	CASTDGANSPLHF	TGTGCCAGCACGGACGGGGCTAATTCACCCCTCCACTTT
-	TRBJ1-1	TRBV4-1	many	CASSHPALGTEAFF	TGCGCCAGCAGCCACCCGGCCCTGGGCACTGAAGCTTTCTTT
-	TRBJ2-7	TRBV15	-	CATSEGHVDEQYF	TGTGCCACCAGCGAGGGACATGTGGACGAGCAGTACTTC
TRBD2	TRBJ2-7	TRBV12-3/TRBV12-4	many	CASSTNSGSYEQYF	TGTGCCAGCAGTACAAACAGCGGGAGCTACGAGCAGTACTTC
-	TRBJ2-7	TRBV7-2	few	CASSVSGASYEQYF	TGTGCCAGCAGCGTTAGCGGAGCATCCTACGAGCAGTACTTC
-	TRBJ2-7	TRBV5-4	once	CASSRERALGYEQYF	TGTGCCAGCAGTCGGGAGCGGGCCCTGGGGTACGAGCAGTACTTC
-	TRBJ2-2	TRBV5-1	many	CASSLIKNTGELFF	TGCGCCAGCAGCTTGATCAAGAACACCGGGGAGCTGTTTTTT
TRBD1	TRBJ2-7	TRBV6-1	-	CASRVGQGSYEQYF	TGTGCCAGCAGGGTGGGACAGGGTAGCTACGAGCAGTACTTC
-	TRBJ2-4	TRBV27	-	CASSPRTALAKNIQYF	TGTGCCAGCAGCCCAAGGACAGCTCTAGCCAAAAACATTCAGTACTTC